This T cell receptor (beta chain) emerged from a study of T cells after yellow fever vaccination. Overall study findings and caveats: A secondary response was less intense yet reached its peak sooner, at day 5 versus 15.

This CDR3 has 12 residues. The sample holds a few counts of this clonotype. Its target is not known. TCRdb re-called the 5' RACE reads through MiXCR, storing one row per CDR3 protein. Altogether about 350,000 distinct CDR3 sequences are present, about 4% being singletons, with the ten largest covering 20% to 25%. This TCR was recovered from a man aged 18-30 years who received the YFV17D yellow fever vaccine. Sequenced here: PBMCs, sampled 5 days after the yellow fever booster vaccination. The rearrangement links TRBV21-1 to TRBJ2-7. TRBV21-1 is flagged as a pseudogene. The CDR3 is CASSKYIHEQYF. The CDR3 region has the DNA TGTGCCAGCAGCAAATATATCCACGAGCAGTACTTC.